These 18 T cell receptor beta chains were all obtained from the same sample, sequenced in a study of Tregs in tolerant kidney transplant recipients. No antigen has been assigned to these receptors. TCRdb's table, derived via immunoSEQ multiplex PCR, lists solely in-frame clones and lacks some. The sample consists of 35,000 to 50,000 clones, over 95% of them appearing once. Material for sequencing was Tregs from blood cultured with allogeneic cells. Receptor source: a human donor in good health.

V and J are TRBV7-9 and TRBJ1-2, with D perhaps matching TRBD1 (5 bases). The germline V gene has CDR1 SEHNR and CDR2 FQNEAQ (reference sequence). The CDR3 is 11 amino acids. Between the trimmed V and J ends, which lost 5 bases and 8 bases, there was a span of 9 bases. The CDR3 DNA reads TGTGCCAGCAGCGAACCAGGGGGCTACACCTTC. Amino acid sequence: CASSEPGGYTF. Variable domain in full (rest from reference TRBV7-9 and TRBJ1-2): DTGVSQNPRHKITKRGQNVTFRCDPISEHNRLYWYRQTLGQGPEFLTYFQNEAQLEKSRLLSDRFSAERPKGSFSTLEIQRTEQGDSAMYLCASSEPGGYTFGSGTRLTVV.

V and J are TRBV6-6 and TRBJ2-5; the D call may be TRBD1 or TRBD2 (6 bases each). The CDR3 is made up of 15 amino acids. Germline CDR1 and CDR2: MNHNY and SVGAGI (reference sequence). V lost 5 bases to trimming and J lost 7 bases, with 20 bases between them. CDR3: CASSASGGGPGTQYF. CDR3 DNA: TGTGCCAGCAGTGCCAGCGGAGGGGGTCCGGGGACCCAGTACTTC.

The chain joins TRBV11-2 to TRBJ1-4; TRBD1 matches 9 bases. CDR1 is SGHAT, CDR2 FQNNGV, per germline. This CDR3 region has 17 residues. V shed 4 bases and J 3 bases; nucleotides not matched to a gene: 9. The CDR3 spells CASSYTGQGKSNEKLFF. DNA for the CDR3: TGTGCCAGCAGCTACACCGGACAGGGGAAATCTAATGAAAAACTGTTTTTT.

This chain uses TRBV6-5 with TRBJ1-1; a possible D gene is TRBD1 (5 bases). V lost 2 bases, J lost 1 base, and 8 bases lay in between. The CDR3 sequence is 14 residues long. CDR1 is MNHEY, CDR2 SVGAGI, per germline. The CDR3: CASSYGDRNTEAFF. CDR3 sequence (DNA): TGTGCCAGCAGTTACGGAGACAGGAACACTGAAGCTTTCTTT.

The rearrangement links TRBV4-1 to TRBJ2-3; 7 bases match TRBD1. The V gene's germline CDR1 is MGHRA and CDR2 YSYEKL. J gave up 1 base and V 3 bases, and 7 bases lay outside the gene matches. This CDR3 is 16 amino acids long. CDR3 protein: CASSQLATGGTDTQYF. The CDR3 bases are TGCGCCAGCAGCCAGCTAGCAACAGGGGGCACAGATACGCAGTATTTT.

This chain joins TRBV4-1 and TRBJ1-3; 9 positions agree with TRBD1. Germline CDR1 reads MGHRA; CDR2 reads YSYEKL. The CDR3 is made up of 16 amino acids. V dropped 4 bases and J dropped 5; count of bases not matched to a gene: 9. DNA of the CDR3: TGCGCCAGCAGCCGCCAAAGGACAGGGGAACGAAACACCATATATTTT. This sequence encodes CASSRQRTGERNTIYF.

The genes are TRBV5-1 and TRBJ2-3; D is unclear. Germline lookup yields CDR1 SGHRS and CDR2 YFSETQ. This CDR3 has 17 residues. Trimming removed 4 bases at V and 1 base at J, with 19 bases between. The CDR3 DNA sequence: TGCGCCAGCAGCCTATCCCTTCCGTCTCTACGCACAGATACGCAGTATTTT. This translates into CASSLSLPSLRTDTQYF. The full variable domain, its missing parts supplied by reference TRBV5-1 and TRBJ2-3, is KAGVTQTPRYLIKTRGQQVTLSCSPISGHRSVSWYQQTPGQGLQFLFEYFSETQRNKGNFPGRFSGRQFSNSRSEMNVSTLELGDSALYLCASSLSLPSLRTDTQYFGPGTRLTVL.

The chain uses TRBV12-5 and TRBJ2-5; no definite D call. Between the trimmed V and J ends, which lost 1 base and 5 bases, there was a span of 11 bases. Germline CDR1 is LGHNT and CDR2 is FRNRAP. The CDR3 loop spans 14 amino acids. CDR3 in DNA: TGTGCTAGTGGTTTGGGGCAGATGTCGGAGACCCAGTACTTC. Its translation is CASGLGQMSETQYF. The variable domain in full, with the rest retrieved from reference TRBV12-5 and TRBJ2-5, is DARVTQTPRHKVTEMGQEVTMRCQPILGHNTVFWYRQTMMQGLELLAYFRNRAPLDDSGMPKDRFSAEMPDATLATLKIQPSEPRDSAVYFCASGLGQMSETQYFGPGTRLLVL.

The J gene is TRBJ2-1, the V gene TRBV29-1, with a possible D match to TRBD1 (5 bases). Germline V gives CDR1 SQVTM, CDR2 ANQGSEA. CDR3 length equals 13 residues. The V end lost 7 bases, the J end lost 4 bases, and 14 bases lay between the germline ends. In DNA, the CDR3 is TGCAGCGCCGAACTGGACACTTACAATGAGCAGTTCTTC. It is translated as CSAELDTYNEQFF.

V gene TRBV7-2 combines with J gene TRBJ2-7; tentatively, D is TRBD2 (6 bases). This CDR3 has 15 residues. Trimming pared 2 bases from V and 3 bases from J, leaving 14 bases between. Germline-derived CDR1 and CDR2 are SGHTA and FQGNSA. In DNA, the CDR3 is TGTGCCAGCAGCTTAATGAGCGGGCCGGGCTACGAGCAGTACTTC. This gives the protein CASSLMSGPGYEQYF.

The rearrangement uses TRBV7-2 and TRBJ1-2; D not resolved. The ends were cut back, 5 bases at V and 1 base at J, with 14 bases in the middle. CDR3 size: 15 residues. Germline V gene lookup returns CDR1 SGHTA and CDR2 FQGNSA. The CDR3 is CASSPSVPGNYGYTF. DNA of the CDR3: TGTGCCAGCAGCCCGTCAGTTCCGGGTAACTATGGCTACACCTTC.

The chain couples TRBV6-1 to TRBJ1-2, with D unresolved. V lost 2 bases, J lost 5 bases, and 12 bases lay in between. Germline CDR1 is MNHNS and CDR2 is SASEGT. CDR3 length: 14 residues. The CDR3 region has the DNA TGTGCCAGCAGTGAACTACCAGGACCGTATGGCTACACCTTC. This encodes CASSELPGPYGYTF.

The V and J genes are TRBV18 and TRBJ1-4, with TRBD1 matching over 7 bases. The CDR3 runs 16 residues. V lost 3 bases and J lost 4; bases outside the gene matches: 8. CDR1 is KGHSH, CDR2 LQKENI, per germline. The CDR3 is CASSPFIGTVNEKLFF. CDR3 nucleotide sequence: TGTGCCAGCTCACCCTTCATCGGGACAGTTAATGAAAAACTGTTTTTT. The entire variable domain, with the rest obtained from reference TRBV18 and TRBJ1-4, is as follows: NAGVMQNPRHLVRRRGQEARLRCSPMKGHSHVYWYRQLPEEGLKFMVYLQKENIIDESGMPKERFSAEFPKEGPSILRIQQVVRGDSAAYFCASSPFIGTVNEKLFFGSGTQLSVL.

This clone was seen just once. The CDR3, as DNA: TGTGCCAGCAGTACCTCCGGGACTAGCATGCCGTACTTC. Its protein is CASSTSGTSMPYF. J is TRBJ2-7 and V is TRBV6-6; 9 bases are shared with TRBD2. The V and J ends lost 5 bases and 12 bases, in that order; junction bases with no gene match: 11. The CDR3 loop spans 13 amino acids. CDR1 and CDR2 from the germline V gene are MNHNY and SVGAGI (reference sequence).

The V call is TRBV5-1, the J call TRBJ1-2, with TRBD1 as a possible D gene (6 bases). The CDR3 runs 14 residues. V lost 0 bases and J 1 base, leaving 7 bases between the germline ends. From germline, CDR1 is SGHRS and CDR2 YFSETQ. The CDR3 bases are TGCGCCAGCAGCTTGGTGGACAGTAACTATGGCTACACCTTC. Its translation: CASSLVDSNYGYTF.

The chain carries TRBV15 and TRBJ1-1; TRBD1 might be the D (5 bases). V lost 1 base and J 0 bases, leaving 9 bases between the germline ends. Germline CDR1 LNHNV, CDR2 YYDKDF (reference sequence). The CDR3 totals 15 residues. The CDR3 coding sequence is TGTGCCACCAGCAGAGTTGAGGGGCTGAACACTGAAGCTTTCTTT. It is translated as CATSRVEGLNTEAFF.

This clone was counted once. The chain has TRBV5-1 and TRBJ2-7; D is unclear. CDR1 and CDR2 from the germline V gene are SGHRS and YFSETQ. This CDR3 contains 14 residues. Trimming left V 0 bases short and J 3 bases short, with 10 bases between. The CDR3 here is CASSLDGVGYEQYF. DNA for the CDR3: TGCGCCAGCAGCTTGGACGGAGTAGGCTACGAGCAGTACTTC.

V is TRBV7-9 and J is TRBJ1-1; D is unresolved. Germline CDR1 and CDR2: SEHNR and FQNEAQ (reference sequence). V gave up 8 bases and J gave up 5 bases, with 12 bases separating them. This CDR3 is built from 12 residues. CDR3 in DNA: TGTGCCAGCGGGAGGTTGGGAACTGAAGCTTTCTTT. Translated, it gives CASGRLGTEAFF.